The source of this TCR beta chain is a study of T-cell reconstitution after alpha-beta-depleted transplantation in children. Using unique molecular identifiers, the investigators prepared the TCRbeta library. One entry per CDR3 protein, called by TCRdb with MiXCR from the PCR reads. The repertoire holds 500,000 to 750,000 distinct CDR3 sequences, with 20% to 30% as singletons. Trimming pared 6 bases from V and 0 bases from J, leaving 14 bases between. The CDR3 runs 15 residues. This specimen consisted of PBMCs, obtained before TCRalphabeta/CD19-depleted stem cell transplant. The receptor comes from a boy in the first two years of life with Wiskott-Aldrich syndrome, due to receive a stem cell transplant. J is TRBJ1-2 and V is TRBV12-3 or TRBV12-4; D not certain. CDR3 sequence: CASRYSGLANYGYTF. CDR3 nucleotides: TGTGCCAGCAGATACAGCGGTTTGGCTAACTATGGCTACACCTTC.